This TCR beta chain was sequenced during a study of T cell repertoires in cytomegalovirus infection. Study information: Through public TCR beta signatures, both CMV infection and matching HLA type were indicated.

TCRdb independently ran MiXCR on the reads; one entry per CDR3 protein. In the table there are 600,000 to 800,000 distinct CDR3 sequences, roughly 26% of which are singletons. In its sample, this clonotype was seen many times. What it recognizes is unknown. General study results and limits: Totalled public TCR beta family frequency picked out people who carried CMV plus the relevant HLA. Across the ex vivo response, the dominant clonotypes were HLA-C-restricted CMV-specific TCR beta clonotypes.

This sequence was found in a human donor in good health (CMV status not recorded). Some clones in this sample may be carry-over from other donors' samples. Sequenced input: CD8+ T cells from PBMCs.

The CDR3 region has the DNA TGTGCCTCGAGGGGACCGATATACAATGAGCAGTTCTTC. Its translation: CASRGPIYNEQFF. V is TRBV7-9 and J is TRBJ2-1; perhaps D is TRBD1 or TRBD2 (5 bases each). V lost 11 bases and J lost 4, with 15 bases in between. The germline CDR1 and CDR2 sequences are SEHNR and FQNEAQ (reference sequence). The CDR3 has 13 residues.